This TCR beta chain derives from a study of patients and donors after allogeneic stem cell transplantation. CDR1 and CDR2 from the germline V gene are MNHNS and SASEGT. The CDR3 loop spans 17 amino acids. With 6 bases clipped from V and 5 bases from J, the junction kept 19 bases outside the gene matches. TCRdb reprocessed the RT-PCR reads via MiXCR and lists one record per CDR3 protein. Of approximately 430,000 distinct CDR3 sequences detected, 16% appear once; the ten largest clones hold around 7.9%. The rearrangement uses TRBV6-1 and TRBJ2-7; TRBD1 agrees at 7 bases. The sequencing sample was made of blood, either unsorted or a sorted T cell fraction (not recorded which). This receptor was identified in a human donor who was either an allogeneic HSCT recipient or a stem cell or donor lymphocyte infusion donor (not recorded which). It is not recorded whose cells these are; they may come from a transplant donor. CDR3 sequence: CASSLLPGSTGDHEQYF. CDR3 in DNA: TGTGCCAGCAGCCTACTCCCGGGGTCCACAGGGGATCACGAGCAGTACTTC.